A selection of T cell receptor beta chains follows, all from one sample in a study of siplizumab effects on memory and regulatory T cells. The repertoire was sequenced with immunoSEQ multiplex PCR; TCRdb's copy has only in-frame clones and lacks some. The table shows about 120,000 clones, with around 95% occurring only once. What was sequenced was non-Treg CD4+ T cells sorted from blood. The receptors here all came from a human donor in good health. The CDR3 runs from the conserved cysteine through the conserved F or W.

v_gene,CDR3aa
TRBV4-1,CASSQEKRTETNTEAFF
TRBV21-1,CASPSGDRVLEQYF
TRBV11-2,CASSAQGGSGTEAFF
TRBV19,CASSLGQGVPEAFF
TRBV10-3,CAISEEGKIYGYTF
TRBV19,CASIPITGVNTEAFF
TRBV6-5,CASSPVGGAKNIQYF
TRBV18,CASSPMWAGGYEQYF
TRBV18,CASSPPGTGGWGYTF
TRBV15,CATSRDGRDGYTF
TRBV6-1,CASSELKRNTGELFF
TRBV6-6,CASSYSHEPPLHF
TRBV5-4,CASSLDRGRKQETQYF
TRBV29-1,CSVDHNAQFF
TRBV7-2,CASSLAQVAGGHTDTQYF
TRBV10-3,CAITGEGGGYTF
TRBV7-2,CASSLQPNPTDTQYF
TRBV18,CASSPPSYEQYF
TRBV7-9,CASSPTDRGNEKLFF
TRBV2,CASSDLSPWEQYF
TRBV6-5,CASSIGINTEAFF
TRBV25-1,CASSEYRLPPTTNEKLFF
TRBV30,CAWSKNLEGTEAFF
TRBV6-4,CASSWGLGTDTQYF
TRBV29-1,CSVTFPASSYEQYF
TRBV18,CASSPPRGGGETQYF
TRBV5-1,CASSLGGGSNGYTF
TRBV6-5,CASSIDSLNTEAFF
TRBV18,CASSPGQGVETQYF
TRBV18,CASSPRRGPDNEQFF
TRBV11-3,CASSSGTGGDEQYF
TRBV28,CALGSYYGYTF
TRBV5-1,CASSLQQGAVEQYF
TRBV4-3,CASSHPDRGVSGYTF
TRBV11-2,CASSLAGGRSYEQYF
TRBV5-1,CASSPSDRGDTQYF
TRBV4-1,CASSQPGQWTEAFF
TRBV21-1,CASSKAVTSGGDTQYF
TRBV6-6,CASKNRAVGPEAFF
TRBV11-2,CASSTPNPMAFF
TRBV27,CASSLPGLGTDTQYF
TRBV5-1,CASSLGFGLGTDTQYF